The present T cell receptor (beta chain) was sequenced within a study of blood T cell repertoires in COVID-19. As for the study in general: Acute and convalescent COVID-19 specimens originated in the United States, Italy and Spain. Sources were T cells, B-cell-depleted T cells, or PBMCs; the material itself was cDNA or gDNA.

With V trimmed by 6 bases and J by 7 bases, 8 bases remained unmatched. Germline CDR1 and CDR2: SNHLY and FYNNEI. The CDR3 is 13 residues long. In the study's own analysis: Reference gene primer amplification yielded estimated nucleated cell counts. Sequenced by immunoSEQ multiplex PCR; TCRdb stores in-frame clones only, minus some. V, J and clone size are those of that table, while D and trimming were read from the DNA. There are approximately 670,000 clones in the sample; just under 90% occur only once, and about 0.26% lies in the top ten. The chain has TRBV2 and TRBJ1-1, with 7 bases identical to TRBD1. The sequence came from a woman between 18 and 29 years old with acute or convalescent COVID-19. The sequenced sample was peripheral blood. This chain's CDR3 is CASRRGGQGEAFF. Written as DNA, the CDR3 is TGTGCCAGCAGGAGAGGGGGCCAAGGTGAAGCTTTCTTT.